This section outlines one TCR beta chain sequence together with its context. Its matching antigen is unknown. This sample was taken from a study of cytomegalovirus exposure and HLA in healthy donors. Whole-study findings and limits: Later analysis indicated greater clonal expansion among HLA-associated TCR beta chains than among equally common other chains. Solely CMV serostatus was available to characterize immune exposure.

Trimming left V 2 bases short and J 0 bases short, with 12 bases between. The CDR3 totals 16 residues. Vbeta (60) and Jbeta (13) primers were used in the PCR. This table comes from immunoSEQ multiplex PCR, and its TCRdb copy is limited to in-frame clones, with some not included. The sample has about 180,000 clones, over 70% seen once. The receptor comes from a woman aged 55-70 years in good health and CMV-seropositive. The rearrangement uses TRBV23-1 and TRBJ2-3; D remains ambiguous. TRBV23-1 is identified as an open reading frame with a role that is uncertain. Sequencing input: PBMCs. This chain's CDR3 is CASSQPVSNSTDTQYF. The CDR3 bases are TGCGCCAGCAGTCAACCGGTCTCTAATAGCACAGATACGCAGTATTTT.